This entry lists 26 T cell receptor beta chains sequenced from one sample in a study of control samples from healthy donors and cancer patients. Method: immunoSEQ multiplex PCR; TCRdb's copy keeps in-frame clones and lacks some. The sample carries 150,000 or so clones, 80% to 95% recorded once. Specimen: blood. The receptors originated from a man aged 18 to 30 in good health.

The CDR3 is CASSLVPETTDTQYF. The CDR3 bases are TGCGCCAGCAGCTTGGTACCAGAGACTACAGATACGCAGTATTTT. The V call is TRBV5-1, the J call TRBJ2-3; D call uncertain. The CDR3 extends over 15 amino acids. Looked up from germline, CDR1 is SGHRS and CDR2 is YFSETQ. V shed 0 bases and J shed 3 bases, with 11 bases lying between them.

The J gene is TRBJ2-2, the V gene TRBV5-1, with D perhaps being TRBD1 or TRBD2 (5 bases each). The CDR3 sequence is 15 residues long. Deletions cut 2 bases from V and 3 bases from J, with 11 bases between. The germline CDR1 and CDR2 sequences are SGHRS and YFSETQ. The CDR3 DNA reads as TGCGCCAGCAGCTTAAGGGGACCGGACACCGGGGAGCTGTTTTTT. Its protein product is CASSLRGPDTGELFF.

This clone was counted between two and nine times. The chain combines TRBV4-1 with TRBJ1-2; D gene unclear. V was trimmed by 0 bases and J by 12 bases, leaving 20 bases between them. The germline gives CDR1 MGHRA, CDR2 YSYEKL. This CDR3 is built from 15 residues. DNA of the CDR3: TGCGCCAGCAGCCAAGATATCTCGGGTCTTGGGGTGAACACCTTC. As protein: CASSQDISGLGVNTF.

This chain links TRBV11-3 with TRBJ2-7; D possibly corresponds to TRBD1 (5 bases). V was clipped by 1 base and J by 3 bases, with 13 bases between them. The CDR3 extends over 15 amino acids. The germline gives CDR1 SGHNT, CDR2 YENEEA. This CDR3 is CASSLGQGIVYEQYF. CDR3 nucleotides: TGTGCCAGCAGCTTAGGCCAGGGTATCGTCTACGAGCAGTACTTC.

On this clone: The same CDR3 arises from other DNA sequences in this sample as well. The J gene is TRBJ1-1, the V gene TRBV30, with TRBD1 as a possible D gene (5 bases). V lost 0 bases to trimming and J lost 2 bases, with 10 bases between them. The CDR3 length is 14 residues. Germline assignment: CDR1 GTSNPN and CDR2 SVGIG (reference sequence). The CDR3 region is CAWSVGQGNTEAFF. The CDR3 DNA reads TGTGCCTGGAGTGTAGGCCAGGGTAACACTGAAGCTTTCTTT.

The chain links TRBV9 to TRBJ1-2, with D uncertain. CDR1 SGDLS and CDR2 YYNGEE come from the germline V gene. Between the trimmed V and J ends, which lost 4 bases and 3 bases, there was a span of 13 bases. This CDR3 is 14 amino acids long. The DNA for the CDR3 is TGTGCCAGCAGCCCAGACGGGTCCTACTATGGCTACACCTTC. Translation: CASSPDGSYYGYTF.

The rearrangement links TRBV2 to TRBJ2-1; a possible D gene is TRBD2 (6 bases). V was trimmed by 6 bases and J by 1 base, leaving 13 bases between them. CDR1 and CDR2 from the germline V gene are SNHLY and FYNNEI. This CDR3 spans 15 amino acids. CDR3 sequence (DNA): TGTGCCAGCAGGTCGGCGGGGCTTTCCTACAATGAGCAGTTCTTC. Amino acids: CASRSAGLSYNEQFF.

This clone was counted a few times. The chain recombines TRBV11-2 with TRBJ2-1; D is possibly TRBD1 or TRBD2 (5 bases each). CDR1 and CDR2 from the germline V gene are SGHAT and FQNNGV. Deletions cut 5 bases from V and 4 bases from J, with 6 bases between. The CDR3 loop spans 12 amino acids. The CDR3 protein is CASSGGYNEQFF. CDR3 nucleotide sequence: TGTGCCAGCAGCGGGGGTTACAATGAGCAGTTCTTC.

The chain recombines TRBV11-1 with TRBJ2-1; 10 bases map to TRBD1. There are 15 residues in the CDR3. Looked up from germline, CDR1 is SGHAT and CDR2 is FQDESV (reference sequence). V lost 5 bases and J lost 9; bases outside the gene matches: 10. The CDR3 DNA follows: TGTGCCAGCAGCAACCGGGACAGGGGAATGAGTGAGCAGTTCTTC. It specifies CASSNRDRGMSEQFF.

The rearrangement links TRBV27 to TRBJ1-5; 8 bases are a match to TRBD1. V gave up 4 bases and J gave up 5 bases; unmatched junction bases: 7. Germline V gene data show CDR1 as MNHEY and CDR2 as SMNVEV (reference sequence). The CDR3 has 15 residues. The CDR3 reads CASSSGTGLYQPQHF. Here the CDR3 DNA reads TGTGCCAGCAGTTCGGGGACAGGTCTTTATCAGCCCCAGCATTTT.

V usage is TRBV29-1 and J usage is TRBJ2-5, with D perhaps being TRBD1 or TRBD2 (5 bases each). The CDR3 length is 12 residues. Germline V lookup: CDR1 SQVTM, CDR2 ANQGSEA. The ends were cut back, 5 bases at V and 5 bases at J, with 12 bases in the middle. This CDR3 is CSVPGREETQYF. DNA of the CDR3: TGCAGCGTTCCGGGACGAGAGGAGACCCAGTACTTC.

The rearrangement joins TRBV7-9 to TRBJ2-1; the match to TRBD2 covers 11 bases. The germline V gene encodes CDR1 SEHNR and CDR2 FQNEAQ (reference sequence). Germline trimming cut 3 bases from V and 8 bases from J; bases unmatched to any gene: 6. The CDR3 is 15 residues long. The CDR3 region is CASSLRLAGGYEQFF. The CDR3 DNA sequence: TGTGCCAGCAGCTTGAGGCTAGCGGGGGGCTATGAGCAGTTCTTC.

The chain employs TRBV3-1 (or the pseudogene TRBV3-2) and TRBJ2-1; 8 bases align to TRBD2. Germline-derived CDR1 and CDR2 are LGHDT and YNNKEL (reference sequence). There are 16 residues in the CDR3. V lost 4 bases to trimming and J lost 1 base; unmatched junction nucleotides: 6. CDR3 sequence: CASSLTPSGSYNEQFF. In DNA, the CDR3 is TGTGCCAGCAGCCTCACCCCTAGCGGGTCCTACAATGAGCAGTTCTTC.

The gene calls are TRBV12-3 or TRBV12-4 and TRBJ2-7; TRBD2 matches at 12 bases. The CDR3 contains 13 residues. V dropped 8 bases and J dropped 3; count of bases not matched to a gene: 2. The CDR3: CASGTSGLYEQYF. The CDR3 nucleotides read TGTGCCAGCGGGACTAGCGGGCTCTACGAGCAGTACTTC.

The CDR3 region has the DNA TGCAGCGCCACTCGGGGGACCTCCTACAATGAGCAGTTCTTC. It encodes CSATRGTSYNEQFF. V gene TRBV29-1 combines with J gene TRBJ2-1; D is possibly TRBD2 (6 bases). Germline values: CDR1 SQVTM, CDR2 ANQGSEA. Between the trimmed V and J ends, which lost 7 bases and 0 bases, there was a span of 13 bases. The CDR3 is 14 amino acids.

The rearrangement links TRBV9 to TRBJ2-1, with D unclear. CDR3 size: 12 residues. V lost 0 bases and J lost 7, with 5 bases in between. In germline, CDR1 is SGDLS, CDR2 YYNGEE. The CDR3: CASSVVVNEQFF. DNA for the CDR3: TGTGCCAGCAGCGTAGTCGTAAATGAGCAGTTCTTC.

The genes are TRBV19 and TRBJ1-2; perhaps TRBD1 as D (5 bases). CDR1 is LNHDA and CDR2 is SQIVND in the germline V gene (reference sequence). V was pared by 3 bases and J by 8 bases, with 10 bases between. This CDR3 is 12 amino acids long. This CDR3 reads CASSIGARGYTF. In DNA, the CDR3 is TGTGCCAGTAGTATCGGGGCGCGAGGCTACACCTTC.

The rearrangement joins TRBV10-1 to TRBJ1-1, with D perhaps TRBD1 (5 bases). The CDR3 has 13 residues. Germline values: CDR1 WNHNN, CDR2 SYGVQD (reference sequence). Trimming pared 6 bases from V and 1 base from J, leaving 9 bases between. CDR3 sequence: CASRRGANTEAFF. The CDR3 nucleotides read TGCGCCAGCAGGAGAGGGGCGAACACTGAAGCTTTCTTT.

The chain couples TRBV24-1 to TRBJ1-1; no definite D call. Germline V gene sequence: CDR1 KGHDR, CDR2 SFDVKD. The CDR3 runs to 13 residues. V was cut by 4 bases and J by 4 bases, with 9 bases left in between. Written as DNA, the CDR3 is TGTGCCACCAGTGACTCCCACGGCACTGAAGCTTTCTTT. It translates to CATSDSHGTEAFF.

The chain carries TRBV30 and TRBJ1-4; a possible D gene is TRBD1 (6 bases). V was shortened by 2 bases and J by 6 bases, with 16 bases between the two germline ends. The CDR3 covers 15 residues. Germline V gene lookup returns CDR1 GTSNPN and CDR2 SVGIG (reference sequence). In nucleotides, the CDR3 is TGTGCCTGGAGTAGACAGGATGAGCAGTATGAAAAACTGTTTTTT. Amino acids: CAWSRQDEQYEKLFF.

The chain couples TRBV5-4 to TRBJ2-7, with a possible D match to TRBD1 (6 bases). CDR3 length equals 12 residues. Looked up from germline, CDR1 is SGHNT and CDR2 is YYREEE (reference sequence). Trimming shortened V by 4 bases and J by 3 bases, and 8 bases separated the two germline ends. The CDR3 DNA reads as TGTGCCAGCAGCACACAGGGCTACGAGCAGTACTTC. As protein: CASSTQGYEQYF.

The chain links TRBV7-2 to TRBJ2-7; 7 nucleotides line up with TRBD1. V gave up 4 bases and J gave up 6 bases; unmatched junction bases: 9. The CDR3 is made up of 14 amino acids. The V gene's germline CDR1 is SGHTA and CDR2 FQGNSA. The CDR3 is CASSSPQTGSEQYF. The CDR3, as DNA: TGTGCCAGCAGCTCCCCCCAGACAGGGAGCGAGCAGTACTTC.

CDR3 amino acids: CASSYPGTGGNQPQHF. CDR3 nucleotide sequence: TGTGCCAGCAGTTACCCCGGGACAGGGGGCAATCAGCCCCAGCATTTT. The chain has TRBV6-2 or TRBV6-3 and TRBJ1-5, with 10 bases identical to TRBD1. The junction had 3 bases not matched to a gene; V was cut back by 2 bases and J by 2 bases. The CDR3 extends over 16 amino acids. Germline assignment: CDR1 MNHEY and CDR2 SVGEGT.

The gene calls are TRBV28 and TRBJ1-1; maybe TRBD1 (6 bases). The CDR3 is 12 amino acids. V lost 3 bases to trimming and J lost 4 bases, with 6 bases between them. The germline CDR1 and CDR2 sequences are MDHEN and SYDVKM. For the CDR3, the DNA is TGTGCCAGCAGTTTCAGGGGCACTGAAGCTTTCTTT. Its protein is CASSFRGTEAFF. Complete variable domain (other parts from reference TRBV28 and TRBJ1-1): DVKVTQSSRYLVKRTGEKVFLECVQDMDHENMFWYRQDPGLGLRLIYFSYDVKMKEKGDIPEGYSVSREKKERFSLILESASTNQTSMYLCASSFRGTEAFFGQGTRLTVV.

The J gene is TRBJ1-3, the V gene TRBV5-5, with D unclear. The V and J ends lost 0 bases and 0 bases respectively, with 4 bases between them. Germline values: CDR1 SGHKS, CDR2 YYEKEE (reference sequence). The CDR3 consists of 14 residues. This chain's CDR3 is CASSLVVSGNTIYF. The CDR3 coding sequence is TGTGCCAGCAGCTTGGTGGTCTCTGGAAACACCATATATTTT.

The CDR3 sequence: CASSLERELSGYTF. The CDR3 DNA sequence: TGCGCCAGCAGCTTGGAAAGGGAGTTGAGCGGCTACACCTTC. The chain joins TRBV5-1 to TRBJ1-2; D uncertain. Germline V gives CDR1 SGHRS, CDR2 YFSETQ. The ends were cut back, 0 bases at V and 8 bases at J, with 14 bases in the middle. The CDR3 length is 14 residues.